This TCR beta chain emerged from a study of response to subunit inactivated influenza vaccine. Overall study results and limits: The authors suggested that few new T cells are recruited per seasonal influenza vaccination.

Only a few counts were recorded for this clonotype. The antigen is unknown. CDR1 is DFQATT and CDR2 is SNEGSKA in the germline V gene (reference sequence). This CDR3 is 16 amino acids long. With V trimmed by 0 bases and J by 2 bases, 5 bases remained unmatched. TCRdb analysed the RT-PCR reads with MiXCR anew, one entry per CDR3 protein. Of 450,000 to 700,000 distinct CDR3 sequences in the sample, 14% were seen once. The clonotype was recovered from a man in his fifties or sixties who received an inactivated influenza vaccine. The sample in question was PBMCs from blood, obtained about 12 days after vaccination. V usage is TRBV20-1 and J usage is TRBJ2-3, with TRBD2 identical over 10 bases. DNA for the CDR3: TGCAGTGCTAGAGATTTAGCGGGGGGCCACACAGATACGCAGTATTTT. This encodes CSARDLAGGHTDTQYF.